What follows are 26 T cell receptor beta chains derived from one specimen sequenced in a study of cytomegalovirus exposure and HLA in healthy donors. Primers: 60 Vbeta forward and 13 Jbeta reverse. Only in-frame clones appear in the TCRdb table, and some are missing; sequencing was by immunoSEQ multiplex PCR. This table has 150,000 to 200,000 clones, roughly 77% appearing once. Material for sequencing was PBMCs. Receptor source: a woman aged 45 to 65 in good health and CMV-seronegative.

This clone was seen once. The chain recombines TRBV6-6 with TRBJ1-5; no clear D gene. Germline V gene lookup returns CDR1 MNHNY and CDR2 SVGAGI (reference sequence). CDR3 size: 13 residues. The ends were cut back, 0 bases at V and 3 bases at J, with 3 bases in the middle. The CDR3 region has the DNA TGTGCCAGCAGTTACTCTCACAATCAGCCCCAGCATTTT. Translating gives CASSYSHNQPQHF.

The rearrangement uses TRBV5-6 and TRBJ1-5; 9 bases fit TRBD1. Per the germline V gene, CDR1 is SGHDT and CDR2 is YYEEEE. The CDR3 runs to 14 residues. V dropped 4 bases and J dropped 5; count of bases not matched to a gene: 4. CDR3 nucleotides: TGTGCCAGCAGCCGGGGACAGGGATATCAGCCCCAGCATTTT. This sequence encodes CASSRGQGYQPQHF.

The chain recombines TRBV12-5 with TRBJ2-7, with a possible D match to TRBD1 (6 bases). This CDR3 spans 12 amino acids. Trimming cost V 7 bases and J 1 base, with 8 bases left between them. CDR1 and CDR2 (germline): LGHNT, FRNRAP. This CDR3 is CASVQGSYEQYF. The CDR3 DNA reads TGTGCTAGTGTCCAGGGGTCCTACGAGCAGTACTTC.

This clone has just one count. The rearrangement links TRBV7-9 to TRBJ1-1, with 10 positions matching TRBD1. The junction had 11 bases not matched to a gene; V was cut back by 5 bases and J by 5 bases. The CDR3 contains 16 residues. Germline V CDR1 and CDR2: SEHNR, FQNEAQ (reference sequence). The CDR3, as DNA: TGTGCCAGCAGCGGCCCTCGACAGGGGGCTTGGACTGAAGCTTTCTTT. Its protein is CASSGPRQGAWTEAFF.

This clone has only one observation. The V and J genes are TRBV11-2 and TRBJ2-5; D is possibly TRBD2 (6 bases). From germline, CDR1 is SGHAT and CDR2 FQNNGV. V lost 6 bases and J lost 2, with 13 bases in between. The CDR3 has 14 residues. The CDR3 reads CASRKTGTQETQYF. Written as DNA, the CDR3 is TGTGCCAGCAGGAAGACTGGGACTCAAGAGACCCAGTACTTC.

The chain couples TRBV10-3 to TRBJ2-7; D not certain. In germline, CDR1 is ENHRY, CDR2 SYGVKD. This CDR3 spans 13 amino acids. The V end lost 2 bases, the J end lost 4 bases, and 9 bases lay between the germline ends. This chain's CDR3 is CAISETGGYEQYF. CDR3 nucleotide sequence: TGTGCCATCAGTGAGACCGGCGGATACGAGCAGTACTTC.

V is TRBV19 and J is TRBJ1-5; unclear D gene. The V gene's germline CDR1 is LNHDA and CDR2 SQIVND (reference sequence). CDR3 size: 14 residues. The ends were cut back, 3 bases at V and 6 bases at J, with 12 bases in the middle. CDR3 region: CASSMGGKGQPQHF. Here the CDR3 DNA reads TGTGCCAGTAGTATGGGAGGGAAAGGTCAGCCCCAGCATTTT.

This clone appeared once. The gene calls are TRBV6-6 and TRBJ1-1; unclear D gene. Germline-derived CDR1 and CDR2 are MNHNY and SVGAGI (reference sequence). This CDR3 comprises 14 residues. Trimming left V 5 bases short and J 1 base short, with 11 bases between. The CDR3 DNA reads TGTGCCAGCAGTGAGTGGAGAACGAACACTGAAGCTTTCTTT. This gives the protein CASSEWRTNTEAFF.

The rearrangement joins TRBV5-4 to TRBJ2-6, with no clear D. Germline V gene lookup returns CDR1 SGHNT and CDR2 YYREEE (reference sequence). The CDR3 length is 15 residues. Trimming removed 1 base at V and 4 bases at J, with 9 bases between. The CDR3 loop is CASSLHGVGANVLTF. CDR3 coding DNA: TGTGCCAGCAGCTTGCACGGTGTAGGGGCCAACGTCCTGACTTTC.

The chain joins TRBV5-1 to TRBJ1-2, with TRBD1 matching over 9 bases. The junction had 5 bases not matched to a gene; V was cut back by 4 bases and J by 4 bases. Germline values: CDR1 SGHRS, CDR2 YFSETQ. The CDR3 is made up of 14 amino acids. CDR3 DNA sequence: TGCGCCAGCAGCCCTTGGGACAGGGCCTATGGCTACACCTTC. The encoded protein is CASSPWDRAYGYTF.

This clone was seen only a few times. The chain is built from TRBV5-4 and TRBJ2-7; tentatively, D is TRBD1 (5 bases). The V end was cut by 0 bases, the J end by 1 base, with 8 bases between. CDR1 is SGHNT and CDR2 is YYREEE in the germline V gene (reference sequence). The CDR3 loop spans 14 amino acids. The CDR3 is CASSLEGLSYEQYF. CDR3 nucleotide sequence: TGTGCCAGCAGCTTGGAGGGGTTATCCTACGAGCAGTACTTC.

This clone was observed a single time. The chain couples TRBV25-1 to TRBJ1-2; D gene uncertain. V was shortened by 2 bases and J by 2 bases, with 12 bases between the two germline ends. The length of the CDR3 is 15 residues. The germline CDR1 and CDR2 sequences are MGHDK and SYGVNS. CDR3 amino acids: CASSEHRPGNYGYTF. The CDR3 nucleotides read TGTGCCAGCAGTGAACACCGACCGGGGAACTATGGCTACACCTTC.

This clone appeared a few times. This chain links TRBV6-5 with TRBJ1-2; no firm D call. The CDR3 is 14 amino acids. The V and J ends lost 5 bases and 4 bases respectively, with 14 bases between them. In germline, CDR1 is MNHEY, CDR2 SVGAGI. The CDR3 DNA is TGTGCCAGCAGTAGGAACAGAGCCCGCTATGGCTACACCTTC. Protein: CASSRNRARYGYTF.

V usage is TRBV5-1 and J usage is TRBJ2-7, with TRBD1 as a possible D gene (6 bases). Trimming took 4 bases from V and 0 from J, leaving 14 bases between them. Germline CDR1 and CDR2: SGHRS and YFSETQ. CDR3 length: 15 residues. This CDR3 reads CASSADRSRSYEQYF. Here the CDR3 DNA reads TGCGCCAGCAGCGCTGACAGGTCCCGCTCCTACGAGCAGTACTTC.

CDR3 loop: CASSRGEGYYEQYF. The CDR3, as DNA: TGCGCCAGCAGTAGAGGGGAGGGGTACTACGAGCAGTACTTC. The chain uses TRBV5-1 and TRBJ2-7, with 7 bases aligning to TRBD2. The V gene's germline CDR1 is SGHRS and CDR2 YFSETQ. Trimming removed 5 bases from V and 3 bases from J; junction bases left unmatched: 8. The CDR3 has 14 amino acids.

The chain joins TRBV6-1 to TRBJ2-5; possibly TRBD2 for D (6 bases). Germline loops: CDR1 MNHNS, CDR2 SASEGT. Between the trimmed V and J ends, which lost 0 bases and 2 bases, there was a span of 16 bases. This CDR3 is 17 amino acids long. The CDR3 sequence: CASSEARLGTLQETQYF. The CDR3 nucleotides read TGTGCCAGCAGTGAAGCGAGGTTGGGGACTTTGCAAGAGACCCAGTACTTC.

This chain links TRBV28 with TRBJ2-5; no clear D gene. The V end lost 2 bases, the J end lost 3 bases, and 10 bases lay between the germline ends. The CDR3 loop spans 14 amino acids. Germline lookup yields CDR1 MDHEN and CDR2 SYDVKM. The CDR3 nucleotides are TGTGCCAGCAGTTTAAGTGTGGCGGAAGAGACCCAGTACTTC. It codes for CASSLSVAEETQYF.

For this clone: Other DNA variants within this sample encode the same CDR3. The chain recombines TRBV6-5 with TRBJ1-2; no definite D call. Germline lookup yields CDR1 MNHEY and CDR2 SVGAGI. The CDR3 runs 13 residues. The V gene lost 4 bases and the J gene lost 11 bases, with 17 bases spanning the gap. CDR3 in amino acids: CASSSPGGYGYTF. The CDR3 DNA reads TGTGCCAGCAGTTCCCCCGGAGGGTACGGGTACACCTTC.

This sequence joins TRBV5-4 and TRBJ1-5; 11 bases align to TRBD1. The CDR3 contains 15 residues. CDR1 and CDR2 from the germline V gene are SGHNT and YYREEE (reference sequence). V shed 0 bases, J shed 7 bases, and the junction held 3 bases outside the gene matches. CDR3 region: CASSLAGTGGQPQHF. CDR3 nucleotides: TGTGCCAGCAGCTTGGCTGGGACAGGGGGGCAGCCCCAGCATTTT.

The chain has TRBV5-5 and TRBJ1-2; 8 bases align to TRBD1. The CDR3 sequence is 17 residues long. Germline V gene lookup returns CDR1 SGHKS and CDR2 YYEKEE (reference sequence). V was clipped by 4 bases and J by 2 bases; unmatched bases: 13. The CDR3 DNA reads TGTGCCAGCAGCCAGGGGACAGGAGGACCCCGGAACTATGGCTACACCTTC. The encoded protein is CASSQGTGGPRNYGYTF.

V gene TRBV5-8 combines with J gene TRBJ2-1, with D tentatively TRBD2 (6 bases). This CDR3 comprises 17 residues. Trimming took off 0 bases at V and 0 bases at J, with 13 bases between the two ends. Germline V CDR1 and CDR2: SGHTS, YDEGEE. In DNA form, the CDR3 reads TGTGCCAGCAGCTTGGTTTCTAGGGGACTCTCCTACAATGAGCAGTTCTTC. Translated, it gives CASSLVSRGLSYNEQFF.

The rearrangement uses TRBV9 and TRBJ2-7; TRBD2 is a possible D gene (5 bases). CDR3 size: 14 residues. From germline, CDR1 is SGDLS and CDR2 YYNGEE. V lost 2 bases to trimming and J lost 5 bases, with 14 bases between them. The CDR3 DNA reads as TGTGCCAGCAGCGTTCAACCTACTAGAAACGAGCAGTACTTC. Encoded protein: CASSVQPTRNEQYF.

V and J are TRBV5-5 and TRBJ2-4, with a tentative D call TRBD2 (6 bases). The germline V gene has CDR1 SGHKS and CDR2 YYEKEE (reference sequence). Trimming cost V 5 bases and J 0 bases, with 18 bases left between them. The CDR3 extends over 17 amino acids. CDR3: CASRGLMAFAAKNIQYF. The CDR3 DNA follows: TGTGCCAGCAGGGGACTTATGGCTTTTGCAGCCAAAAACATTCAGTACTTC.

V gene TRBV6-1 combines with J gene TRBJ2-1, with 10 bases that match TRBD2. V was pared by 2 bases and J by 0 bases, with 16 bases of the junction left unmatched. The CDR3 has 21 amino acids. Germline assignment: CDR1 MNHNS and CDR2 SASEGT. The CDR3 region has the DNA TGTGCCAGCAGTGAATTTCGAATTCGCAGGACTAGCGGTCGCTCCTACAATGAGCAGTTCTTC. Protein sequence: CASSEFRIRRTSGRSYNEQFF.

The chain links TRBV28 to TRBJ1-2, with D possibly being TRBD1 (6 bases). V gave up 5 bases and J gave up 8 bases, with 18 bases separating them. This CDR3 region has 14 residues. Germline V gene lookup returns CDR1 MDHEN and CDR2 SYDVKM. The CDR3 region has the DNA TGTGCCAGCAGTCCCGCGGAGGGGGGGTCGGGCTACACCTTC. Encoded protein: CASSPAEGGSGYTF.

The J gene is TRBJ2-1, the V gene TRBV5-4; TRBD1 aligns across 12 bases. CDR3 length: 15 residues. The V gene's germline CDR1 is SGHNT and CDR2 YYREEE (reference sequence). J lost 10 bases, V lost 3 bases, and 8 bases had no gene match. This CDR3 reads CASSSKFGTGGEQFF. The CDR3 nucleotides are TGTGCCAGCAGCTCGAAGTTCGGGACAGGGGGCGAGCAGTTCTTC. Full variable domain (remainder filled in from reference TRBV5-4 and TRBJ2-1): ETGVTQSPTHLIKTRGQQVTLRCSSQSGHNTVSWYQQALGQGPQFIFQYYREEENGRGNFPPRFSGLQFPNYSSELNVNALELDDSALYLCASSSKFGTGGEQFFGPGTRLTVL.